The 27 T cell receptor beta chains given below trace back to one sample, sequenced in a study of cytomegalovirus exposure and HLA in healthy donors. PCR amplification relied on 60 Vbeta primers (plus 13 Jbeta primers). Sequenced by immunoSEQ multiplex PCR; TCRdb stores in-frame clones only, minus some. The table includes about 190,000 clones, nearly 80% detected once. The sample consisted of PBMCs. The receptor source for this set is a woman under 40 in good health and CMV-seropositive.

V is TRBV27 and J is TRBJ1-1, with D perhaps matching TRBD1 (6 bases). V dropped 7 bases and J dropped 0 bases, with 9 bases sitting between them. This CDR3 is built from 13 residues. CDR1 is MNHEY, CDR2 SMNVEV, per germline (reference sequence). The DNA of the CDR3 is TGTGCCAGCACAGGGGCAATGAACACTGAAGCTTTCTTT. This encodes CASTGAMNTEAFF.

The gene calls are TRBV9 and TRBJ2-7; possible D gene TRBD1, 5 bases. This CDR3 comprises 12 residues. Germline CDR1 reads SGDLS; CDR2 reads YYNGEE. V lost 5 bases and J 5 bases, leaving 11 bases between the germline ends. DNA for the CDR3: TGTGCCAGCAGAGTTAGGGGAAACGAGCAGTACTTC. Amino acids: CASRVRGNEQYF.

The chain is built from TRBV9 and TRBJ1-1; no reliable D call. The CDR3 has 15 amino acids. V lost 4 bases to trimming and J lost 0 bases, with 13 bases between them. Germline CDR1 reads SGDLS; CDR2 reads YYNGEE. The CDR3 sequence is CASSPRVRLNTEAFF. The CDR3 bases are TGTGCCAGCAGCCCCCGGGTCCGACTGAACACTGAAGCTTTCTTT.

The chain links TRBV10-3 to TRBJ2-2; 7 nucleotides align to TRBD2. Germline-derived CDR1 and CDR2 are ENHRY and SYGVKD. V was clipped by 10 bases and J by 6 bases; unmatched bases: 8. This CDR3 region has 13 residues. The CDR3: CATTSVPAGELFF. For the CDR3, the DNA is TGTGCCACCACTAGCGTTCCGGCCGGGGAGCTGTTTTTT.

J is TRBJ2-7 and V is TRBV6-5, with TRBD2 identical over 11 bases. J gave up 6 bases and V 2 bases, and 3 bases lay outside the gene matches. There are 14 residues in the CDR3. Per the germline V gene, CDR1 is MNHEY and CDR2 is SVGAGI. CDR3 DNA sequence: TGTGCCAGCAGTTACACTAGCGGGAGCTCCGAGCAGTACTTC. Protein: CASSYTSGSSEQYF.

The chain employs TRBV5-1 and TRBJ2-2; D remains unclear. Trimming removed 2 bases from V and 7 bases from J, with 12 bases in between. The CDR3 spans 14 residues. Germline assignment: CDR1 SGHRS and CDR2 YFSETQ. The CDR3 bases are TGCGCCAGCAGCTTAGCAGGTCCCCACGGGGAGCTGTTTTTT. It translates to CASSLAGPHGELFF. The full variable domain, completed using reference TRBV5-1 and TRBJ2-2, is KAGVTQTPRYLIKTRGQQVTLSCSPISGHRSVSWYQQTPGQGLQFLFEYFSETQRNKGNFPGRFSGRQFSNSRSEMNVSTLELGDSALYLCASSLAGPHGELFFGEGSRLTVL.

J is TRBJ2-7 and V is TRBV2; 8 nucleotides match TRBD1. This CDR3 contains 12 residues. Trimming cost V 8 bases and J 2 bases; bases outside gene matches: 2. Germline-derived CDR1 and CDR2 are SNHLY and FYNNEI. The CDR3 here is CASQTGAYEQYF. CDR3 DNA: TGTGCCAGCCAGACAGGGGCCTACGAGCAGTACTTC.

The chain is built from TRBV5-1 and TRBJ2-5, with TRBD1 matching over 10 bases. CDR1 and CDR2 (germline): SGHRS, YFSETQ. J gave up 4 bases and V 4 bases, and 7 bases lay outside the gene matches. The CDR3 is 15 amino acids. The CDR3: CASSPRQGAGETQYF. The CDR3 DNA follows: TGCGCCAGCAGCCCCCGACAGGGGGCAGGAGAGACCCAGTACTTC.

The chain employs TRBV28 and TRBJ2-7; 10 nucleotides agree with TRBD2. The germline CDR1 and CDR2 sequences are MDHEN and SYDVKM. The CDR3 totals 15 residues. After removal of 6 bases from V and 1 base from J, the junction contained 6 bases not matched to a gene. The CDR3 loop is CASSQLLAGSYEQYF. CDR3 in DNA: TGTGCCAGCAGCCAGTTACTAGCGGGGTCCTACGAGCAGTACTTC.

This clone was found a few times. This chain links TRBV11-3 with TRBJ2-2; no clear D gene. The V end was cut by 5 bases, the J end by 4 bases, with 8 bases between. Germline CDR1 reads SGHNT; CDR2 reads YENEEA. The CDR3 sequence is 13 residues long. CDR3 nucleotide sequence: TGTGCCAGCAGCATTAGCCCCACCGGGGAGCTGTTTTTT. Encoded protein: CASSISPTGELFF.

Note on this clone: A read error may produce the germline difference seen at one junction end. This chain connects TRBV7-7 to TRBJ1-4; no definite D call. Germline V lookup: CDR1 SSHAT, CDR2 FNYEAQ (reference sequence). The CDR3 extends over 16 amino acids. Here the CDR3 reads CASSQHPTDINEKLFF. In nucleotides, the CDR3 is TGTGCTAGCAGCCAACACCCGACTGATATTAATGAAAAACTGTTTTTT.

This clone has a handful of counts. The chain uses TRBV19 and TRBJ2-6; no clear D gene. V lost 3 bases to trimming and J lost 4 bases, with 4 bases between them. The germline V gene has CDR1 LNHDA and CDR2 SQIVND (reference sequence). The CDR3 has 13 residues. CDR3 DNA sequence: TGTGCCAGTAGTATCCGGGGGGCCAACGTCCTGACTTTC. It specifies CASSIRGANVLTF.

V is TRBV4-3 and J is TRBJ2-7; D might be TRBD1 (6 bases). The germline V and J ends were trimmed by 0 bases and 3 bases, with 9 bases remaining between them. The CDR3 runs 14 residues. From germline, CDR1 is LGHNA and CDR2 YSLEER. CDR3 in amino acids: CASSQDRQVYEQYF. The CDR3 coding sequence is TGCGCCAGCAGCCAAGACCGACAGGTCTACGAGCAGTACTTC.

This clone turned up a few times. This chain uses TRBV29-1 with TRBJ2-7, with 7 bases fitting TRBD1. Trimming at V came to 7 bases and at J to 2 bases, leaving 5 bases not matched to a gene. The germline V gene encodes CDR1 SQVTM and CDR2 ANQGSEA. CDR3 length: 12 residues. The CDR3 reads CSAWTGTYEQYF. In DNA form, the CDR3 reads TGCAGCGCCTGGACAGGAACCTACGAGCAGTACTTC.

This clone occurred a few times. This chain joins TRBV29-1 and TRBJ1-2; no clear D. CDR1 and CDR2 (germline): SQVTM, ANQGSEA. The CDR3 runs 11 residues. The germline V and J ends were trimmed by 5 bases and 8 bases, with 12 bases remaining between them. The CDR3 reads CSVRPAEGYTF. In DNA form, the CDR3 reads TGCAGCGTTCGACCGGCGGAGGGCTACACCTTC.

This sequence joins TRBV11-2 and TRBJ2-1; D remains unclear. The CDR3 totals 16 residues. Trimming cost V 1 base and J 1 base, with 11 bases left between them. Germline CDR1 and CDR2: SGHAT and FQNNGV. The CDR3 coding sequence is TGTGCCAGCAGCTTAGTCGCGACAAGGTCCTACAATGAGCAGTTCTTC. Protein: CASSLVATRSYNEQFF.

The CDR3 DNA reads as TGTGCCAGTAGTATCGACGGAGCAAGCACAGATACGCAGTATTTT. Its protein product is CASSIDGASTDTQYF. The V and J genes are TRBV19 and TRBJ2-3; D unresolved. The CDR3 has 15 residues. Trimming pared 3 bases from V and 0 bases from J, leaving 10 bases between. Per germline, CDR1 LNHDA and CDR2 SQIVND (reference sequence). The full variable domain, with the rest looked up from reference TRBV19 and TRBJ2-3, is DGGITQSPKYLFRKEGQNVTLSCEQNLNHDAMYWYRQDPGQGLRLIYYSQIVNDFQKGDIAEGYSVSREKKESFPLTVTSAQKNPTAFYLCASSIDGASTDTQYFGPGTRLTVL.

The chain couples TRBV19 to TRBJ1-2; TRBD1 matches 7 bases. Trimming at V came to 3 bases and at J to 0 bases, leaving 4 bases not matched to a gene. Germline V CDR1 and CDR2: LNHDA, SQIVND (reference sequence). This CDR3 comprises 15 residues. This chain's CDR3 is CASSIPQGANYGYTF. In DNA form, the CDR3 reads TGTGCCAGTAGTATCCCTCAGGGGGCTAACTATGGCTACACCTTC.

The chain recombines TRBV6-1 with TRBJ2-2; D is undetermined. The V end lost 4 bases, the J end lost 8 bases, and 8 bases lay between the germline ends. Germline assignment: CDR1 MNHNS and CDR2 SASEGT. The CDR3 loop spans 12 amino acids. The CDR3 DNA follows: TGTGCCAGCAGTGCGCACTTAGGGGAGCTGTTTTTT. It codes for CASSAHLGELFF.

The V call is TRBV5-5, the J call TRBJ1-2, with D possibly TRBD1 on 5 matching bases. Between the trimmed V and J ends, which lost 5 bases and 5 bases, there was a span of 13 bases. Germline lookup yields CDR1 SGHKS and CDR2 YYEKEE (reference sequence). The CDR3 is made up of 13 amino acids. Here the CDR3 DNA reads TGTGCCAGCAGTCGGGGGGGAGAATATGGCTACACCTTC. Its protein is CASSRGGEYGYTF.

CDR3 loop: CASSLRGKNTEAFF. The CDR3, as DNA: TGTGCCAGCAGCCTCAGGGGCAAGAACACTGAAGCTTTCTTT. This chain uses TRBV2 with TRBJ1-1; perhaps TRBD1 as D (6 bases). V was pared by 6 bases and J by 1 base, with 12 bases between. This CDR3 is 14 amino acids long. Germline V gene data show CDR1 as SNHLY and CDR2 as FYNNEI.

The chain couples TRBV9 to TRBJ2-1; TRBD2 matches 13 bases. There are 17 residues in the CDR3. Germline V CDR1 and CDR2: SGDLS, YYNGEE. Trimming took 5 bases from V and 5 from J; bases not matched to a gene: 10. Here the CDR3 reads CASRVGTSGEVDNEQFF. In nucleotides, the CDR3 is TGTGCCAGCAGGGTCGGGACTAGCGGGGAAGTTGACAATGAGCAGTTCTTC.

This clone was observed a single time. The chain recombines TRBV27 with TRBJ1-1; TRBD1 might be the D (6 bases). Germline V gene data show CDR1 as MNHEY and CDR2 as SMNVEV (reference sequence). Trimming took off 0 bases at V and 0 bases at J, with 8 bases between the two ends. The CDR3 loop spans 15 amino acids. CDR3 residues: CASSLSPGVNTEAFF. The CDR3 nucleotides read TGTGCCAGCAGTTTATCGCCAGGGGTGAACACTGAAGCTTTCTTT.

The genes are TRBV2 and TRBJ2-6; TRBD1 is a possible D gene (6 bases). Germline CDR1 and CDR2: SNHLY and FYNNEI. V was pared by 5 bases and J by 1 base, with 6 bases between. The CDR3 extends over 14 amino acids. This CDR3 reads CASSTGSGANVLTF. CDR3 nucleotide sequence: TGTGCCAGCAGTACAGGGTCTGGGGCCAACGTCCTGACTTTC.

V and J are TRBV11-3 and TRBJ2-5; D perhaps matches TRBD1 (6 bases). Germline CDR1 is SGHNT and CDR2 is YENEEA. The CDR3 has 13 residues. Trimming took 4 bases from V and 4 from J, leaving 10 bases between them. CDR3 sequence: CASSSGQTETQYF. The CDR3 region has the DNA TGTGCCAGCAGCTCTGGACAGACAGAGACCCAGTACTTC.

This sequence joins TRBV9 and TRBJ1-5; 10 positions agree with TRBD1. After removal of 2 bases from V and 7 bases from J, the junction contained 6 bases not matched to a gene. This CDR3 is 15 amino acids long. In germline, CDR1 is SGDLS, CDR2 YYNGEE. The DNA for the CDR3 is TGTGCCAGCAGCGTGGGGACAGGGGATGTCCAGCCCCAGCATTTT. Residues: CASSVGTGDVQPQHF.

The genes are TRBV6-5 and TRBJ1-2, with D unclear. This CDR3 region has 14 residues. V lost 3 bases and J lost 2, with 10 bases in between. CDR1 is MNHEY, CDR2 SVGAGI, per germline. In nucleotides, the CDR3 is TGTGCCAGCAGTTATGGACTTCTCAACTATGGCTACACCTTC. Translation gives CASSYGLLNYGYTF.